This T cell receptor beta chain was profiled in a study of post-analysis software for immune sequencing data. About the research overall: Courses of disease covered relapsing-remitting, secondary progressive and progressive-relapsing multiple sclerosis.

Prepared libraries of TCR beta cDNA carried unique molecular identifiers. TCRdb called the PCR reads again in MiXCR, with one record for every CDR3 protein. Altogether about 620,000 distinct CDR3 sequences are present, about 44% being singletons, with the ten largest covering more than 1.5%. Study-wide results and caveats: Patients with multiple sclerosis recorded significantly lower normalized Chao1 diversity than controls, the study found. The study found TRBV5-6, TRBV5-1 and TRBV20-1 among a few TRBV segments more frequent in patients than controls.

In regard to this clonotype: The antigen remains unidentified.

Germline CDR1 and CDR2: DFQATT and SNEGSKA (reference sequence). The J segment lost 6 bases and the V segment lost 4 bases, leaving 18 bases of the junction unmatched. The CDR3 consists of 18 residues. Sequencing was performed on blood. The chain uses TRBV20-1 and TRBJ2-1; 10 bases are shared with TRBD1. The sequence derives from a girl aged 10 to 17 with multiple sclerosis. For the CDR3, the DNA is TGCAGTGCTACCGATAACGCGAAACGGGACAGGGGTGGCAATGAGCAGTTCTTC. It codes for CSATDNAKRDRGGNEQFF.